This TCR beta chain was documented in a study of blood T cell repertoires in COVID-19. The CDR3 runs 13 residues. V lost 4 bases and J 0 bases, leaving 7 bases between the germline ends. CDR1 and CDR2 (germline): MNHEY, SVGAGI. Sequencing used immunoSEQ multiplex PCR; TCRdb keeps in-frame clones, though not all of them. The data show around 130,000 clones, roughly 72% seen once. What was sequenced was peripheral blood. The sequence was obtained from a human donor in a cohort sampled during active COVID-19. The V and J genes are TRBV6-5 and TRBJ2-7, with D hard to call. CDR3 nucleotides: TGTGCCAGCAGTTCACCGGGCTCCTACGAGCAGTACTTC. Encoded protein: CASSSPGSYEQYF.